The 5 T cell receptor beta chains given below trace back to one sample, sequenced in a study of blood T cell repertoires in COVID-19. Generated by immunoSEQ multiplex PCR, the TCRdb table keeps only in-frame clones and is missing some. The data hold some 100,000 clones, with approximately 90% observed a single time. The sequenced sample was peripheral blood. The source of these receptors is a man in his forties or fifties with active COVID-19.

V is TRBV2 and J is TRBJ1-5, with D tentatively TRBD1 (6 bases). CDR3 size: 14 residues. Trimming left V 6 bases short and J 11 bases short, with 20 bases between. CDR1 and CDR2 (germline): SNHLY, FYNNEI. CDR3 sequence: CASRLRDNQEAQHF. In DNA, the CDR3 is TGTGCCAGCAGACTCCGGGACAACCAGGAGGCCCAGCATTTT. Complete variable domain (other parts from reference TRBV2 and TRBJ1-5): EPEVTQTPSHQVTQMGQEVILRCVPISNHLYFYWYRQILGQKVEFLVSFYNNEISEKSEIFDDQFSVERPDGSNFTLKIRSTKLEDSAMYFCASRLRDNQEAQHFGDGTRLSIL.

This clone was detected only once. The J gene is TRBJ2-2, the V gene TRBV19; 8 bases align to TRBD2. Trimming removed 7 bases from V and 5 bases from J; junction bases left unmatched: 6. The germline gives CDR1 LNHDA, CDR2 SQIVND (reference sequence). The CDR3 totals 14 residues. CDR3 nucleotide sequence: TGTGCCAGTACGGCGGGAGGTTTTACCGGGGAGCTGTTTTTT. It encodes CASTAGGFTGELFF.

The V and J genes are TRBV6-1 and TRBJ1-5; D might be TRBD1 (5 bases). V lost 1 base, J lost 7 bases, and 11 bases lay in between. This CDR3 has 14 residues. Germline-derived CDR1 and CDR2 are MNHNS and SASEGT. In nucleotides, the CDR3 is TGTGCCAGCAGTGAAGTCGGGGGGTACCAGCCCCAGCATTTT. Translating gives CASSEVGGYQPQHF.

The chain has TRBV18 and TRBJ1-3, with 7 bases matching TRBD1. Germline V gene lookup returns CDR1 KGHSH and CDR2 LQKENI. The CDR3 spans 17 residues. After removal of 0 bases from V and 1 base from J, the junction contained 6 bases not matched to a gene. CDR3 in DNA: TGTGCCAGCTCACCACCGAGGGGGACAGAATCTGGAAACACCATATATTTT. This translates into CASSPPRGTESGNTIYF.

The gene calls are TRBV19 and TRBJ1-1; 9 nucleotides agree with TRBD1. There are 15 residues in the CDR3. The germline gives CDR1 LNHDA, CDR2 SQIVND (reference sequence). Trimming cost V 5 bases and J 3 bases; bases outside gene matches: 7. CDR3 sequence: CASSSQGARDTEAFF. The CDR3 DNA reads TGTGCCAGTAGTTCACAGGGGGCGCGGGACACTGAAGCTTTCTTT.